A single T cell receptor (beta chain) is shown here with its context. This sample is part of a study of T cell repertoires in cytomegalovirus infection. Using its own MiXCR run on the reads, TCRdb lists one record per CDR3 protein. Of roughly 600,000 distinct CDR3 sequences listed, 20% to 25% are singletons. This CDR3 contains 12 residues. Between the trimmed V and J ends, which lost 8 bases and 2 bases, there was a span of 12 bases. The germline V gene encodes CDR1 SQVTM and CDR2 ANQGSEA. This chain uses TRBV29-1 with TRBJ1-1; D is unresolved. The sequenced sample consisted of CD8+ T cells from PBMCs. The receptor was isolated from a human donor in good health (CMV status not recorded). Some clones in this sample may be carry-over from other donors' samples. As DNA, the CDR3 is TGCAGCACAGATGATAGAAACACTGAAGCTTTCTTT. It is translated as CSTDDRNTEAFF.